This TCR beta chain is drawn from a study of blood T cell repertoires in COVID-19. About the research overall: The cDNA or gDNA used as material had been derived from T cells, B-cell-depleted T cells, or PBMCs.

Libraries were prepared by immunoSEQ multiplex PCR; TCRdb keeps only in-frame clonotypes and omits some of them. This sample has more than 75,000 clones, with around 88% found just once. Trimming left V 4 bases short and J 3 bases short, with 14 bases between. This CDR3 has 14 residues. Per germline, CDR1 SGDLS and CDR2 YYNGEE. This clone appeared a few times. This chain connects TRBV9 to TRBJ2-7; a weak D match, TRBD1 (6 bases). This sequence originates from a woman of 80 years or more with acute or convalescent COVID-19. The specimen sequenced was peripheral blood. CDR3 region: CASSPSRTVYEQYF. CDR3 DNA sequence: TGTGCCAGCAGCCCCTCCCGGACAGTCTACGAGCAGTACTTC.